The 2 T cell receptor beta chains given below trace back to one sample, sequenced in a study of shared clonotypes between healthy human individuals. Assay: immunoSEQ multiplex PCR; the TCRdb copy retains only in-frame clones and omits some. The sample shows around 640,000 clones, about 96% of them seen only once. Positively selected for CCR7, the CD45RO-negative cells used as naive CD8 cells excluded terminally differentiated effector memory CD45RA+ cells. Sequences were obtained from naive CD8+ T cells sorted from blood. The origin of the receptors is a woman aged 25 to 39 in good health.

This chain links TRBV4-1 with TRBJ1-2; 10 positions match TRBD1. Trimming at V came to 0 bases and at J to 1 base, leaving 5 bases not matched to a gene. This CDR3 has 17 residues. Germline V gives CDR1 MGHRA, CDR2 YSYEKL. The CDR3 loop is CASSQEPGTGDNYGYTF. CDR3 bases: TGCGCCAGCAGCCAAGAACCCGGGACAGGGGATAACTATGGCTACACCTTC.

The chain joins TRBV27 to TRBJ2-7, with 9 bases aligning to TRBD1. J was trimmed by 6 bases and V by 3 bases; bases with no gene match: 15. This CDR3 has 17 amino acids. In germline, CDR1 is MNHEY, CDR2 SMNVEV (reference sequence). Here the CDR3 DNA reads TGTGCCAGCAGTTTGGGGACAGGGTGGTCCTCTATGGGCGAGCAGTACTTC. It yields the protein CASSLGTGWSSMGEQYF.